The rows below give T cell receptor beta chains drawn from one sample of a study of immune characterization of retroperitoneal liposarcoma. MiXCR, run by TCRdb on the PCR reads, gives a single entry per CDR3 protein. The data contain about 3,100 distinct CDR3 sequences, under 55% of them seen just once; the ten biggest clones take up around 59%. Input material: tumor tissue. The receptors here all came from a male donor with retroperitoneal liposarcoma. Both conserved end residues are part of each CDR3. Fields, in order: V gene, clone size, CDR3 length, CDR3 protein. Some rows mark clone size as missing; the rest say once, few, many or name a class of expanded clone.

TRBV6-6,NA,13,CASSPGTWYGYTF
TRBV6-6,NA,14,CASSYRGFGDTQYF
TRBV5-6,few,13,CASSGGGADTQYF
TRBV12-3/TRBV12-4,medium-sized,16,CASSPTDRSSYNEQFF
TRBV6-2/TRBV6-3,NA,17,CASSYSARGSSYNEQYF
TRBV7-4,NA,16,CASSLAFGGSGNTIYF
TRBV4-3,few,17,CASSQGVGFSSTDTQYF
TRBV12-3/TRBV12-4,hyperexpanded,15,CASSPSTGGTGELFF
TRBV7-9,hyperexpanded,13,CASLGGETYEQYF
TRBV6-1,NA,14,CASTGLAGYNEQFF
TRBV7-2,NA,13,CASSLGARETQYF
TRBV6-1,medium-sized,16,CASSEGWLGVATEAFF
TRBV6-1,few,18,CASSEAPSGSGVQETQYF
TRBV6-6,NA,15,CASTTGQGAWYEQYF
TRBV11-3,once,15,CASSLGGSGANVLTF
TRBV6-1,NA,12,CASSSVPDTQYF